The TCR beta chain described here comes from a study of cytomegalovirus exposure and HLA in healthy donors. Study results and limitations: Reports described diagnosis of cytomegalovirus status by the classifier as highly specific and sensitive.

Trimming shortened V by 2 bases and J by 4 bases, and 17 bases separated the two germline ends. The CDR3 sequence is 16 residues long. The germline V gene encodes CDR1 SGHNT and CDR2 YENEEA. For this clone: Its matching antigen is unknown.

PCR used 60 Vbeta primers and 13 Jbeta primers. Assay used: immunoSEQ multiplex PCR; TCRdb lists only in-frame clones, some missing. Found here are tens of thousands of clones; the top ten clones hold 3.6%. The sample taken for sequencing was PBMCs. The sequence derives from a woman aged 18-29 years in good health and CMV-seronegative. The rearrangement uses TRBV11-3 and TRBJ1-1, with D tentatively TRBD1 (5 bases). The CDR3 spells CASSLSLGASFTEAFF. CDR3 in DNA: TGTGCCAGCAGCTTAAGTCTTGGGGCTTCCTTCACTGAAGCTTTCTTT.